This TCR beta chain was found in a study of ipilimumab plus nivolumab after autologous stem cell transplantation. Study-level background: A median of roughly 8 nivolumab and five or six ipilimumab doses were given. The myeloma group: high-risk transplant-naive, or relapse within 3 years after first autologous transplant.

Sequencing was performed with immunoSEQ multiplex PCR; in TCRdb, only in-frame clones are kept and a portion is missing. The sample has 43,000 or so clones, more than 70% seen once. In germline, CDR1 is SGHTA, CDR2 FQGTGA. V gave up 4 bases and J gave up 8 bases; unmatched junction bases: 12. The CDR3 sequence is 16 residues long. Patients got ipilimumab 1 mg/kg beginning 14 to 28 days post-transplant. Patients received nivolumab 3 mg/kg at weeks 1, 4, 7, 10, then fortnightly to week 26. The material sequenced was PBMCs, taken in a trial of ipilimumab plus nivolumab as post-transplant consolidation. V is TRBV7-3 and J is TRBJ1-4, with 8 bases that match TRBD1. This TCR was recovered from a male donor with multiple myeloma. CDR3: CASSSNPGTGGEKLFF. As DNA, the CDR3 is TGTGCCAGCAGCTCCAACCCCGGGACAGGAGGCGAAAAACTGTTTTTT.